This is a list of T cell receptor beta chains from one sample in a study of neurological immune-mediated disorders. TCRdb analysed the 5' RACE reads with MiXCR anew, one entry per CDR3 protein. The data contain 30,000 to 40,000 distinct CDR3 sequences, more than 9.5% of them singletons. Sequencing was performed on PBMCs. These receptor sequences come from a man aged 55 to 70 with HTLV-1-associated myelopathy (HAM/TSP). Each CDR3 is given with its conserved first and last residue. A D gene is named only where the DNA matches it firmly. Clone sizes are given selectively: once, few, many, or a class where the clone is expanded.

>TRBJ2-3|many|TRBV20-1|NA
TGCAGTGCTAGCTTGCGAGATACGCAGTATTTT
CSASLRDTQYF
>TRBJ1-1|many|TRBV5-1|NA
TGCGCCAGCAGCCCACACGCGCCAGGGAACACTGAAGCTTTCTTT
CASSPHAPGNTEAFF
>TRBJ2-1|many|TRBV5-1|TRBD2
TGCGCCAGCAGCCCTGGCCGGACTAGCGGGAGACTTGAGCAGTTCTTC
CASSPGRTSGRLEQFF
>TRBJ2-1|NA|TRBV5-1|TRBD2
TGCGCCAGCAGCTCCTCCGGGACTAGCGGGGGATGGGGGCAGTTCTTC
CASSSSGTSGGWGQFF
>TRBJ1-5|once|TRBV27|TRBD1
TGTGCCAGTAGTCCCGACAGGGTGGCCGGTCAGCCCCAGCATTTT
CASSPDRVAGQPQHF
>TRBJ1-1|few|TRBV19|NA
TGTGCCAGTAGTATCGACCGAGGAAAAGCTTTCTTT
CASSIDRGKAFF
>TRBJ2-6|many|TRBV28|TRBD1
TGTGCCAGCAGTTCCCCGGGATGGGACAGAGGTAGCTCTGGGGCCAACGTCCTGACTTTC
CASSSPGWDRGSSGANVLTF
>TRBJ2-1|many|TRBV5-5|NA
TGTGCCAGCAGCTTGGGACTCCGCGCGAGCTTCGGCAATGAGCAGTTCTTC
CASSLGLRASFGNEQFF
>TRBJ2-7|medium-sized|TRBV12-3/TRBV12-4|TRBD1
TGTGCCAGCAGGGGACAGGTGGTGTACTTC
CASRGQVVYF
>TRBJ2-5|many|TRBV9|NA
TGTGCCAGCAGCCCCGAGGGTTCCGAGACCCAGTACTTC
CASSPEGSETQYF
>TRBJ2-7|many|TRBV18|NA
TGTGCCAGCTCGCCTGCTACGGGGTTCTTTTACGAGCAGTACTTC
CASSPATGFFYEQYF
>TRBJ2-4|many|TRBV5-1|NA
TGCGCCAGCAGCTTGGGGGGTTCCAAAAACATTCAGTACTTC
CASSLGGSKNIQYF
>TRBJ1-1|many|TRBV5-1|NA
TGCGCCAGCAGCTTGGCCTTGCGAAGGGACACTGAAGCTTTCTTT
CASSLALRRDTEAFF
>TRBJ1-1|many|TRBV20-1|NA
TGCAGTGCTCCTGGGGCAGGGAACTCTGAAGCTTTCTTT
CSAPGAGNSEAFF
>TRBJ2-3|NA|TRBV20-1|NA
TGCAGTGCTAGACTTACCAGGGTTCTTAGTCCCACAGATACGCAGTATTTT
CSARLTRVLSPTDTQYF
>TRBJ1-3|many|TRBV9|NA
TGTGCCAGCAGCGTAAAGGCCGGAAGCTCTGGAAACACCATATATTTT
CASSVKAGSSGNTIYF
>TRBJ1-2|many|TRBV20-1|NA
TGCAGTGCTAGACCCGGCCCGAAGATCGGGTACACCTTC
CSARPGPKIGYTF
>TRBJ2-1|NA|TRBV10-3|TRBD2
TGTGCCATCAGTGAGGCTAGCGGGAGGTCCTACAATGAGCAGTTCTTC
CAISEASGRSYNEQFF
>TRBJ2-1|many|TRBV20-1|TRBD2
TGCAGTACGAAACTCGGGACTAGGTATGAGCAGTTCTTC
CSTKLGTRYEQFF
>TRBJ1-1|many|TRBV7-8|TRBD1
TGTGCCAGCAGGCAGCCAGGGGGACCCAACACTGAAGCTTTCTTT
CASRQPGGPNTEAFF
>TRBJ2-1|many|TRBV18|TRBD2
TGTGCCAGCTCAACAAGTAGCGGGGGGGCCTCTCCGTTCTTC
CASSTSSGGASPFF
>TRBJ2-2|many|TRBV20-1|TRBD2
TGCAGTGCTAGCCCTACTAGCGGGAGTTCCGGGGAGCTGTTTTTT
CSASPTSGSSGELFF
>TRBJ1-5|many|TRBV12-3/TRBV12-4|NA
TGTGCCAGCAGTTGGATAGCGAATAGCAATCAGCCCCAGCATTTT
CASSWIANSNQPQHF
>TRBJ1-1|many|TRBV5-1|NA
TGCGCCAGCAGCTTACAACGGGACACTGAAGCTTTCTTT
CASSLQRDTEAFF
>TRBJ2-2|many|TRBV11-2|NA
TGTGCCAGCAGCTCCCCAGGTCTACTGCGGGCCGGGGAGCTGTTTTTT
CASSSPGLLRAGELFF